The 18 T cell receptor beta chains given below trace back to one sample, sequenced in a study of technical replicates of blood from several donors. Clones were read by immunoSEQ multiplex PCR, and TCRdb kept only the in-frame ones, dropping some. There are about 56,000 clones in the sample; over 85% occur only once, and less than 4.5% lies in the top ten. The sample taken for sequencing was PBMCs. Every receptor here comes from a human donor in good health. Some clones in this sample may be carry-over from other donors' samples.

In nucleotides, the CDR3 is TGTGCCAGCAGCCGAGTGTCCTACAATGAGCAGTTCTTC. Encoded protein: CASSRVSYNEQFF. V gene TRBV9 combines with J gene TRBJ2-1; D remains ambiguous. CDR1 is SGDLS, CDR2 YYNGEE, per germline. Trimming stripped 4 bases from V and 1 base from J, with 6 bases between. The CDR3 spans 13 residues.

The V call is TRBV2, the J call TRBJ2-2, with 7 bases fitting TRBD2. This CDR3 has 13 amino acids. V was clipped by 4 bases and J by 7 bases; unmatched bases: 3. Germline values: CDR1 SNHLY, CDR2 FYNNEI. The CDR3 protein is CASSGGGSGELFF. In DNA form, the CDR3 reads TGTGCCAGCAGTGGCGGGGGAAGCGGGGAGCTGTTTTTT.

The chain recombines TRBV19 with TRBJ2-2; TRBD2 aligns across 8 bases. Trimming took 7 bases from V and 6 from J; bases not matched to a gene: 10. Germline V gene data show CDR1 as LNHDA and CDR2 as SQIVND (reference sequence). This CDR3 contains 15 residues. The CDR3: CASTLGLVEAGELFF. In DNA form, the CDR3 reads TGTGCCAGTACCCTGGGACTAGTTGAGGCCGGGGAGCTGTTTTTT.

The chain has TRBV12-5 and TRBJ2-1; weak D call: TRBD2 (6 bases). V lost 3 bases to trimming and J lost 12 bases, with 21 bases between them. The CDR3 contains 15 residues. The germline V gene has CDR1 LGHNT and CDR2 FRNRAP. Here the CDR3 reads CASGFGELARLGQFF. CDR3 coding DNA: TGTGCTAGTGGTTTTGGCGAACTAGCAAGGTTGGGGCAGTTCTTC.

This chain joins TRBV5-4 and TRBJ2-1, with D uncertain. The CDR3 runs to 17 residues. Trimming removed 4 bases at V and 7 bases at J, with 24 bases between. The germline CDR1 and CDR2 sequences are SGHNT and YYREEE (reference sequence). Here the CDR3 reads CASSPINRHARDNEQFF. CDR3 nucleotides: TGTGCCAGCAGCCCAATAAACCGACACGCCAGAGATAATGAGCAGTTCTTC. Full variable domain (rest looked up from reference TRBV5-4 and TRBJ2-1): ETGVTQSPTHLIKTRGQQVTLRCSSQSGHNTVSWYQQALGQGPQFIFQYYREEENGRGNFPPRFSGLQFPNYSSELNVNALELDDSALYLCASSPINRHARDNEQFFGPGTRLTVL.

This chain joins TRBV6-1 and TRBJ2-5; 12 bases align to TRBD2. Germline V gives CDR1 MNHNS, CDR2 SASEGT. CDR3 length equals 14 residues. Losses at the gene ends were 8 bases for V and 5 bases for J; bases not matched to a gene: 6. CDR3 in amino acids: CASGRTSGIETQYF. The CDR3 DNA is TGTGCCAGCGGTAGGACTAGCGGGATTGAGACCCAGTACTTC.

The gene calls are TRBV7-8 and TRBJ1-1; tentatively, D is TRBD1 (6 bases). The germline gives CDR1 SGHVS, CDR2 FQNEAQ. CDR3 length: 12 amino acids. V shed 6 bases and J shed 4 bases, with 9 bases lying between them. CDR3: CASSVDSTEAFF. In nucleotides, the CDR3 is TGTGCCAGCAGTGTGGACAGCACTGAAGCTTTCTTT.

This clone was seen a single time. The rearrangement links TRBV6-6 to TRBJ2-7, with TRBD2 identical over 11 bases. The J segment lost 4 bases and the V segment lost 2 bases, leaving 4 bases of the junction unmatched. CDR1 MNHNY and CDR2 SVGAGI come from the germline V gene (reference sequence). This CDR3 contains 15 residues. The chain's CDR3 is CASSYGSGRAYEQYF. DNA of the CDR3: TGTGCCAGCAGTTACGGTAGCGGGAGGGCGTACGAGCAGTACTTC.

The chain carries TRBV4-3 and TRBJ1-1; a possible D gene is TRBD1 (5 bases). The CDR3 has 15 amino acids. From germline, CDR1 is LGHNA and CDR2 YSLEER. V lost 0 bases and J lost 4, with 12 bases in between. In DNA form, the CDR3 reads TGCGCCAGCAGCCAAGATAGGGTAACAGGCACTGAAGCTTTCTTT. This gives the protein CASSQDRVTGTEAFF.

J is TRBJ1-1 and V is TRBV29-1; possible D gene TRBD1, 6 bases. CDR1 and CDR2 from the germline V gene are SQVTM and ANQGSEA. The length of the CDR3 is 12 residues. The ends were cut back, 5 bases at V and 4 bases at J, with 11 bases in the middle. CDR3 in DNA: TGCAGCGTTCAGGGGATGAGCACTGAAGCTTTCTTT. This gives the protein CSVQGMSTEAFF.

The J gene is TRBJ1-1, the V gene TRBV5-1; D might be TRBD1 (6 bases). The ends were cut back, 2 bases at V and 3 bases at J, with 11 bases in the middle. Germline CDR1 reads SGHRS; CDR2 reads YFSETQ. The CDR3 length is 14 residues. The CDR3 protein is CASSLGDTDTEAFF. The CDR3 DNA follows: TGCGCCAGCAGCTTAGGGGACACAGACACTGAAGCTTTCTTT.

CDR3 DNA: TGTGCCAGCAGCCGCGCGAGGGCAAACACCGGGGAGCTGTTTTTT. Translated: CASSRARANTGELFF. This chain uses TRBV7-8 with TRBJ2-2; D possibly corresponds to TRBD2 (5 bases). From germline, CDR1 is SGHVS and CDR2 FQNEAQ. The germline V and J ends were trimmed by 5 bases and 2 bases, with 12 bases remaining between them. This CDR3 region has 15 residues.

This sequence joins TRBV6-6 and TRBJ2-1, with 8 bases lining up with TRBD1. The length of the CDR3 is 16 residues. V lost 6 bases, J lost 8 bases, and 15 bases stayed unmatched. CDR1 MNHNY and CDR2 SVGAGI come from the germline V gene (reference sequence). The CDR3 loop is CASRPGTGGLWHEQFF. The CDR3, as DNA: TGTGCCAGCAGACCCGGGACAGGTGGTTTGTGGCATGAGCAGTTCTTC.

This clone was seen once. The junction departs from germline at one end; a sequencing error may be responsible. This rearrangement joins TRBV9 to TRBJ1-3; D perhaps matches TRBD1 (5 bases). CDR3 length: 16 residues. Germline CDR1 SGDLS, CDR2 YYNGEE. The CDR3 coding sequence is TGTGCCAGCAGCGTAGATGGGGGGAACTCTAGAAACACCATATATTTT. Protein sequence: CASSVDGGNSRNTIYF.

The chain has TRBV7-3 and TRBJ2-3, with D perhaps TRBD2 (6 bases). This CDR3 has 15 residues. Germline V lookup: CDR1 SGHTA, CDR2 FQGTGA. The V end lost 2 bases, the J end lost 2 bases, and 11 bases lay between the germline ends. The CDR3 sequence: CASSLRGGVTDTQYF. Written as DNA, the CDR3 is TGTGCCAGCAGCTTACGGGGCGGGGTCACAGATACGCAGTATTTT.

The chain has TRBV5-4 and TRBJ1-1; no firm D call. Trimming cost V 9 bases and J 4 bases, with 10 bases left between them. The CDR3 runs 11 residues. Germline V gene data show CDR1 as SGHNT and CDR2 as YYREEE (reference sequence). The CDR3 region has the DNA TGTGCCACCTCGTCCCGCACTGAAGCTTTCTTT. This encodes CATSSRTEAFF.

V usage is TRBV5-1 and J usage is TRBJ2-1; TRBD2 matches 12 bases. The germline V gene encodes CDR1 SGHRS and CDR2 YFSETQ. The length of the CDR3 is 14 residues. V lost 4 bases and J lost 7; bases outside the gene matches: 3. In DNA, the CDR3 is TGCGCCAGCAGCGGACTAGCGGGAACTAATGAGCAGTTCTTC. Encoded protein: CASSGLAGTNEQFF.

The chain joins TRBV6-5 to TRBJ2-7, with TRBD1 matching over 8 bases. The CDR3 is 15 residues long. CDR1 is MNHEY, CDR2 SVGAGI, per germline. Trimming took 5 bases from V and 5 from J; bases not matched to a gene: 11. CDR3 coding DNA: TGTGCCAGCAGTGTCCCCAGGGGGCGAACCCACGAGCAGTACTTC. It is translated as CASSVPRGRTHEQYF.